These 21 T cell receptor beta chains came from one sample sequenced in a study of blood T cell repertoires in COVID-19. The protocol was immunoSEQ multiplex PCR, while the TCRdb copy is restricted to in-frame clones and leaves out a portion. The sample holds about 92,000 clones; around 85% are singletons and the top ten take around 39%. Sample: peripheral blood. These TCRs come from an older man with acute or convalescent COVID-19.

This chain uses TRBV19 with TRBJ2-2; TRBD1 agrees at 9 bases. This CDR3 has 16 residues. V trimming: 2 bases; J trimming: 3 bases; junction bases outside the gene matches: 4. The germline CDR1 and CDR2 sequences are LNHDA and SQIVND (reference sequence). The CDR3 region has the DNA TGTGCCAGTAGTATACTGACAGGGGGACACACCGGGGAGCTGTTTTTT. Residues: CASSILTGGHTGELFF.

The chain carries TRBV9 and TRBJ2-2, with 10 bases fitting TRBD2. This CDR3 spans 15 amino acids. V lost 3 bases and J lost 5; bases outside the gene matches: 4. The V gene's germline CDR1 is SGDLS and CDR2 YYNGEE. The CDR3 here is CASSETSGPTGELFF. CDR3 in DNA: TGTGCCAGCAGCGAGACTAGCGGGCCTACCGGGGAGCTGTTTTTT.

V is TRBV4-1 and J is TRBJ1-6; no clear D. V lost 1 base and J 8 bases, leaving 12 bases between the germline ends. The CDR3 is made up of 15 amino acids. Germline CDR1 reads MGHRA; CDR2 reads YSYEKL. CDR3 loop: CASSQVRGSDSPLHF. DNA of the CDR3: TGCGCCAGCAGCCAAGTTCGGGGTTCCGATTCACCCCTCCACTTT.

The chain carries TRBV5-4 and TRBJ1-2; D gene uncertain. Germline lookup yields CDR1 SGHNT and CDR2 YYREEE (reference sequence). V lost 4 bases and J 4 bases, leaving 17 bases between the germline ends. The CDR3 loop spans 15 amino acids. The DNA for the CDR3 is TGTGCCAGCAGCGATATAGTCGGGAGGAGCTATGGCTACACCTTC. The encoded protein is CASSDIVGRSYGYTF. Full variable domain (remainder filled in from reference TRBV5-4 and TRBJ1-2): ETGVTQSPTHLIKTRGQQVTLRCSSQSGHNTVSWYQQALGQGPQFIFQYYREEENGRGNFPPRFSGLQFPNYSSELNVNALELDDSALYLCASSDIVGRSYGYTFGSGTRLTVV.

The chain joins TRBV12-3 or TRBV12-4 to TRBJ1-2, with D possibly matching TRBD1 (5 bases). This CDR3 spans 13 amino acids. V was pared by 5 bases and J by 6 bases, with 13 bases between. CDR3 protein: CASSRGGGDGYTF. The CDR3 DNA reads as TGTGCCAGCAGTCGCGGTGGAGGGGATGGCTACACCTTC.

The rearrangement links TRBV19 to TRBJ1-2; TRBD1 matches at 12 bases. This CDR3 has 15 amino acids. The V gene's germline CDR1 is LNHDA and CDR2 SQIVND (reference sequence). Trimming cost V 1 base and J 6 bases; bases outside gene matches: 3. The CDR3 DNA reads as TGTGCCAGTAGTATAGTGGGGACAGGGGGCGATGGCTACACCTTC. Its protein product is CASSIVGTGGDGYTF. Using reference TRBV19 and TRBJ1-2 for the parts outside the CDR3, the full variable domain is DGGITQSPKYLFRKEGQNVTLSCEQNLNHDAMYWYRQDPGQGLRLIYYSQIVNDFQKGDIAEGYSVSREKKESFPLTVTSAQKNPTAFYLCASSIVGTGGDGYTFGSGTRLTVV.

The J gene is TRBJ2-7, the V gene TRBV14; TRBD1 aligns across 8 bases. Germline V gene lookup returns CDR1 SGHDN and CDR2 FVKESK. This CDR3 has 16 amino acids. J gave up 2 bases and V 1 base, and 7 bases lay outside the gene matches. The CDR3 loop reads CASSQGRDRLTYEQYF. The CDR3 nucleotides read TGTGCCAGCAGCCAAGGCCGGGACAGGCTCACCTACGAGCAGTACTTC. Filled out from reference TRBV14 and TRBJ2-7, the complete variable domain reads EAGVTQFPSHSVIEKGQTVTLRCDPISGHDNLYWYRRVMGKEIKFLLHFVKESKQDESGMPNNRFLAERTGGTYSTLKVQPAELEDSGVYFCASSQGRDRLTYEQYFGPGTRLTVT.

The chain carries TRBV19 and TRBJ2-5; 7 nucleotides match TRBD1. The V segment lost 6 bases and the J segment 3 bases; nucleotides outside the gene matches: 10. This CDR3 is 15 amino acids long. Per germline, CDR1 LNHDA and CDR2 SQIVND (reference sequence). The CDR3 here is CASSAEGARKETQYF. The DNA of the CDR3 is TGTGCCAGTAGCGCCGAGGGGGCGAGAAAAGAGACCCAGTACTTC.

This chain joins TRBV19 and TRBJ2-1; 14 bases are a match to TRBD2. This CDR3 is 18 amino acids long. In germline, CDR1 is LNHDA, CDR2 SQIVND (reference sequence). V was pared by 8 bases and J by 1 base, with 10 bases of the junction left unmatched. CDR3 nucleotide sequence: TGTGCCAGTCCACCGGGACTAGCGGGAGTTGGGTCCTACAATGAGCAGTTCTTC. This gives the protein CASPPGLAGVGSYNEQFF.

J is TRBJ2-1 and V is TRBV7-3; 7 bases are a match to TRBD1. CDR1 is SGHTA and CDR2 is FQGTGA in the germline V gene. The CDR3 loop spans 14 amino acids. The J segment lost 7 bases and the V segment lost 4 bases, leaving 7 bases of the junction unmatched. The CDR3, as DNA: TGTGCCAGCAGCTCCGAGGGGGCCCTAAATGAGCAGTTCTTC. This translates into CASSSEGALNEQFF.

This chain joins TRBV7-9 and TRBJ2-3; a possible D gene is TRBD2 (7 bases). Germline-derived CDR1 and CDR2 are SEHNR and FQNEAQ (reference sequence). The CDR3 runs to 15 residues. Trimming pared 6 bases from V and 2 bases from J, leaving 15 bases between. The CDR3 protein is CASSLKGGNTDTQYF. The CDR3 nucleotides are TGTGCCAGCAGTTTAAAGGGGGGGAACACAGATACGCAGTATTTT.

The chain links TRBV19 to TRBJ2-7; 7 nucleotides agree with TRBD2. The length of the CDR3 is 12 residues. The junction had 6 bases not matched to a gene; V was cut back by 8 bases and J by 5 bases. The V gene's germline CDR1 is LNHDA and CDR2 SQIVND (reference sequence). The CDR3 sequence is CASGTSVHEQYF. DNA for the CDR3: TGTGCCAGTGGCACTAGCGTCCACGAGCAGTACTTC.

This clone was observed many times. V gene TRBV6-5 combines with J gene TRBJ2-7; 7 bases match TRBD2. This CDR3 has 15 amino acids. The germline gives CDR1 MNHEY, CDR2 SVGAGI. The V segment lost 6 bases and the J segment 4 bases; nucleotides outside the gene matches: 12. Here the CDR3 reads CASSRGPSGIYEQYF. In DNA, the CDR3 is TGTGCCAGCAGCCGGGGACCTAGCGGAATTTACGAGCAGTACTTC.

The J gene is TRBJ1-2, the V gene TRBV30; TRBD1 aligns across 7 bases. Trimming cost V 0 bases and J 4 bases; bases outside gene matches: 5. From germline, CDR1 is GTSNPN and CDR2 SVGIG (reference sequence). The CDR3 extends over 14 amino acids. As DNA, the CDR3 is TGTGCCTGGAGTGTTCGGAGGGGGCTCTATGGCTACACCTTC. It codes for CAWSVRRGLYGYTF.

The chain combines TRBV28 with TRBJ2-7, with 8 nucleotides matching TRBD1. Unmatched junction bases numbered 13, after V lost 5 bases and J lost 4 bases. The CDR3 is made up of 16 amino acids. Germline CDR1 and CDR2: MDHEN and SYDVKM. CDR3 coding DNA: TGTGCCAGCAGTCTAAGCCCCCCCGGACAGGGTTACGAGCAGTACTTC. It yields the protein CASSLSPPGQGYEQYF.

In this sample, this clone turned up a few times. V is TRBV19 and J is TRBJ1-2, with TRBD1 identical over 8 bases. V was pared by 6 bases and J by 6 bases, with 9 bases of the junction left unmatched. The length of the CDR3 is 14 residues. Germline V gene sequence: CDR1 LNHDA, CDR2 SQIVND (reference sequence). The DNA of the CDR3 is TGTGCCAGTAGCGATCCCGGGACAGGACATGGCTACACCTTC. Translation: CASSDPGTGHGYTF.

The rearrangement uses TRBV19 and TRBJ2-2, with D maybe TRBD1 (5 bases). The CDR3 loop spans 14 amino acids. From germline, CDR1 is LNHDA and CDR2 SQIVND (reference sequence). Trimming took off 6 bases at V and 2 bases at J, with 10 bases between the two ends. CDR3 sequence (DNA): TGTGCCAGTAGGACAGTTGGAAACACCGGGGAGCTGTTTTTT. Translated, it gives CASRTVGNTGELFF.

The chain recombines TRBV9 with TRBJ2-5; 8 positions match TRBD2. The CDR3 spans 15 residues. V lost 2 bases, J lost 5 bases, and 8 bases stayed unmatched. Germline V gives CDR1 SGDLS, CDR2 YYNGEE. The CDR3 coding sequence is TGTGCCAGCAGCGTTTTTACGGGAGGGATGGAGACCCAGTACTTC. This codes for CASSVFTGGMETQYF. Complete variable domain (other parts from reference TRBV9 and TRBJ2-5): DSGVTQTPKHLITATGQRVTLRCSPRSGDLSVYWYQQSLDQGLQFLIQYYNGEERAKGNILERFSAQQFPDLHSELNLSSLELGDSALYFCASSVFTGGMETQYFGPGTRLLVL.

J is TRBJ2-5 and V is TRBV6-2 or TRBV6-3, with TRBD1 matching 9 bases. This CDR3 has 15 amino acids. Germline V gives CDR1 MNHEY, CDR2 SVGEGT. V shed 5 bases, J shed 5 bases, and the junction held 9 bases outside the gene matches. CDR3 DNA sequence: TGTGCCAGCAGTCCATTACAGGGGGCACTGGAGACCCAGTACTTC. Translated: CASSPLQGALETQYF.

The rearrangement joins TRBV19 to TRBJ2-3; TRBD1 agrees at 10 bases. This CDR3 region has 15 residues. Unmatched junction bases numbered 5, after V lost 5 bases and J lost 3 bases. Germline V gene data show CDR1 as LNHDA and CDR2 as SQIVND (reference sequence). This chain's CDR3 is CASSPTGGGTDTQYF. The CDR3 coding sequence is TGTGCCAGTAGTCCGACAGGGGGCGGGACAGATACGCAGTATTTT.

V gene TRBV7-3 combines with J gene TRBJ2-7, with 9 nucleotides matching TRBD1. CDR3 length: 14 residues. Germline values: CDR1 SGHTA, CDR2 FQGTGA. Germline trimming cut 5 bases from V and 3 bases from J; bases unmatched to any gene: 5. The CDR3 loop reads CASSPPGQGYEQYF. The CDR3 DNA reads as TGTGCCAGCAGCCCCCCGGGACAGGGCTACGAGCAGTACTTC. The whole variable domain, filled in from reference TRBV7-3 and TRBJ2-7, reads GAGVSQTPSNKVTEKGKYVELRCDPISGHTALYWYRQSLGQGPEFLIYFQGTGAADDSGLPNDRFFAVRPEGSVSTLKIQRTERGDSAVYLCASSPPGQGYEQYFGPGTRLTVT.